This T cell receptor beta chain originates from a study of cytomegalovirus exposure and HLA in healthy donors. Assay: immunoSEQ multiplex PCR; the TCRdb copy retains only in-frame clones and omits some. In the table there are around 170,000 clones, less than 85% of which are singletons. The germline V gene encodes CDR1 MDHEN and CDR2 SYDVKM. The length of the CDR3 is 14 residues. The V gene lost 2 bases and the J gene lost 3 bases, with 7 bases spanning the gap. The sequence came from a man aged 18 to 29 in good health and CMV-seropositive. The chain is built from TRBV28 and TRBJ1-4; tentative D call: TRBD1 (6 bases). Sequenced material: PBMCs. The CDR3 nucleotides are TGTGCCAGCAGTTTAGGACAGCCTAATGAAAAACTGTTTTTT. Encoded protein: CASSLGQPNEKLFF.